The rows below give T cell receptor beta chains drawn from one sample of a study of Ad26.COV2.S vaccination and SARS-CoV-2 variants. Some clones are missing from TCRdb's copy, which holds only in-frame ones; the method was immunoSEQ multiplex PCR. The data show fewer than 500,000 clones, 90% seen once. The source was peripheral blood, collected in a trial of Ad26.COV2.S vaccine versus placebo. The receptor source for this set is a person between 18 and 60 years old who received the Ad26.COV2.S COVID-19 vaccine or a placebo. CDR3s include the opening cysteine and the closing phenylalanine or tryptophan. A D gene is named only where the DNA matches it firmly. Only some rows state a clone size, as once, few, many or a class for expanded clones.

D gene	V gene	clone size	J gene	CDR3 DNA	CDR3 protein
-	TRBV4-2	-	TRBJ2-7	TGTGCCAGCAGCCAAGGGACGGCAGAAGTAACCCACGAGCAGTACTTC	CASSQGTAEVTHEQYF
-	TRBV18	-	TRBJ2-7	TGTGCCAGCTCACCAGGGGGGCCTGGCGAGCAGTACTTC	CASSPGGPGEQYF
TRBD2	TRBV7-2	-	TRBJ2-2	TGTGCCAGCAGCTTTCTAGCGGGAGCGTCGGGCGGGGAGCTGTTTTTT	CASSFLAGASGGELFF
TRBD1	TRBV15	-	TRBJ2-5	TGTGCCACCAGCAGGCTCCCGGGACAGGGTTTTGGGACCCAGTACTTC	CATSRLPGQGFGTQYF
TRBD1	TRBV7-6	-	TRBJ2-1	TGTGCCAGCAGCTTAGGGGTGGGACAGGACTACAATGAGCAGTTCTTC	CASSLGVGQDYNEQFF
-	TRBV28	-	TRBJ1-5	TGTGCCAGTAACCCGTCGGGGGGGAATGGTCAGCCCCAGCATTTT	CASNPSGGNGQPQHF
-	TRBV7-2	-	TRBJ2-3	TGTGCCAGCAGCCAGAGGGGGGACCGCACAGATACGCAGTATTTT	CASSQRGDRTDTQYF
-	TRBV11-3	-	TRBJ2-2	TGTGCCAGCAGCGTGAAGGGGACCGGGGAGCTGTTTTTT	CASSVKGTGELFF
-	TRBV9	-	TRBJ2-5	TGTGCCAGCAGCGCCGCTAGCCCCGGAGAGACCCAGTACTTC	CASSAASPGETQYF
-	TRBV5-4	-	TRBJ1-2	TGTGCCAGCAGCTTGTCGGAGGGACACTTGCTCTATGGCTACACCTTC	CASSLSEGHLLYGYTF
TRBD1	TRBV27	once	TRBJ2-7	TGTGCCAGCAGTTTAAGGACAGGGATGGGGTACGAGCAGTACTTC	CASSLRTGMGYEQYF
TRBD1	TRBV5-6	-	TRBJ2-7	TGTGCCAGCAGCCTGCAGGGACAGGGTAAATCCGAGCAGTACTTC	CASSLQGQGKSEQYF
TRBD2	TRBV7-9	-	TRBJ2-2	TGTGCCAGCAGCCTCCTTAGCGGGATTAGGACCACCGGGGAGCTGTTTTTT	CASSLLSGIRTTGELFF
TRBD2	TRBV7-9	-	TRBJ2-7	TGTGCCAGCAGCTCTGCCGCGCGGGAGGCGCAGTACTTC	CASSSAAREAQYF
-	TRBV9	-	TRBJ2-7	TGTGCCAGCAGCGTTCACAGGGTTCCCTACGAGCAGTACTTC	CASSVHRVPYEQYF
TRBD1	TRBV7-3	-	TRBJ2-5	TGTGCCAGCAGCTTAACAGGGGGCTCGGAGACCCAGTACTTC	CASSLTGGSETQYF
-	TRBV3-1/TRBV3-2	-	TRBJ2-4	TGTGCCAGCAGCCAAGAAAAGGTGGTTGGGGCCAAAAACATTCAGTACTTC	CASSQEKVVGAKNIQYF
TRBD1	TRBV27	-	TRBJ1-4	TGTGCCAGCAGTTTAGGACAGGGCCCCTTCCGAAATGAAAAACTGTTTTTT	CASSLGQGPFRNEKLFF
-	TRBV28	-	TRBJ1-5	TGTGCCAGCAGTTTACCACAGGGTACGTCCAATCAGCCCCAGCATTTT	CASSLPQGTSNQPQHF
-	TRBV25-1	-	TRBJ2-1	TGTGCCAGCAGTGAGGCGCAGTGGGCCTACAATGAGCAGTTCTTC	CASSEAQWAYNEQFF
-	TRBV7-9	-	TRBJ2-7	TGTGCCAGCAGCTTACGTCCGGGACCCTCCTACGAGCAGTACTTC	CASSLRPGPSYEQYF
-	TRBV27	-	TRBJ2-5	TGTGCCAGCAGTCCAAAGGGGCAAGAAGAGACCCAGTACTTC	CASSPKGQEETQYF
-	TRBV19	-	TRBJ2-1	TGTGCCAGTAGTATAGCGGGGATCCTCCACAATGAGCAGTTCTTC	CASSIAGILHNEQFF
-	TRBV19	-	TRBJ2-7	TGTGCCAGTAGTATATTGCGGGGAAACTCCTACGAGCAGTACTTC	CASSILRGNSYEQYF
-	TRBV28	-	TRBJ2-7	TGTGCCAGCAGTTCTTCAGGGACTGCCTACGAGCAGTACTTC	CASSSSGTAYEQYF
-	TRBV11-2	-	TRBJ2-1	TGTGCCAGCAGCTTAAATACAGCCTACAATGAGCAGTTCTTC	CASSLNTAYNEQFF
-	TRBV29-1	-	TRBJ2-2	TGCAGCGTCGCCCGGAACACCGGGGAGCTGTTTTTT	CSVARNTGELFF
-	TRBV7-2	-	TRBJ2-3	TGTGCCAGCAGCTCTGAGAAGTCAGATACGCAGTATTTT	CASSSEKSDTQYF
-	TRBV4-2	-	TRBJ2-1	TGTGCCAGCAGCCGAGGAGACAGCTCCTACAATGAGCAGTTCTTC	CASSRGDSSYNEQFF
TRBD1	TRBV6-5	-	TRBJ1-2	TGTGCCAGCACTCCGACAGGGCTTAGCGGCTACACCTTC	CASTPTGLSGYTF
-	TRBV11-2	-	TRBJ2-7	TGTGCCAGCAGCTTAGATCTCTTGTCGGAGCAGTACTTC	CASSLDLLSEQYF
-	TRBV7-2	-	TRBJ1-2	TGTGCCAGCAGCCCCGGGGGGGGTTACTATGGCTACACCTTC	CASSPGGGYYGYTF
TRBD1	TRBV9	-	TRBJ2-3	TGTGCCAGCAGCGTAGGGGGACAGCCAGGGTCAGATACGCAGTATTTT	CASSVGGQPGSDTQYF
-	TRBV5-4	once	TRBJ2-3	TGTGCCAGCTCCAGGGGAGCCACAGATACGCAGTATTTT	CASSRGATDTQYF
-	TRBV28	-	TRBJ1-6	TGTGCCAGCAGTTATCCAGGGCGGGGTTCACCCCTCCACTTT	CASSYPGRGSPLHF
-	TRBV9	once	TRBJ1-6	TGTGCCAGCAGCGTTGGGGGTTATGGGTCCTATAATTCACCCCTCCACTTT	CASSVGGYGSYNSPLHF
-	TRBV15	-	TRBJ2-7	TGTGCCACCAGCAGAGATCCCACAGCCTACTACGAGCAGTACTTC	CATSRDPTAYYEQYF
-	TRBV28	-	TRBJ2-5	TGTGCCAGCAGTTTATCAGGGGTTGAGGAGACCCAGTACTTC	CASSLSGVEETQYF
TRBD2	TRBV5-6	-	TRBJ2-1	TGTGCCAGCAGCTTGGTATGGACTAGCCAGGATGAGCAGTTCTTC	CASSLVWTSQDEQFF
TRBD1	TRBV6-5	-	TRBJ2-7	TGTGCCAGCAGAAAAGGGACAGGGGGTATCGAGCAGTACTTC	CASRKGTGGIEQYF
-	TRBV19	-	TRBJ1-5	TGTGCCAGTAGTTTGGGGGACAGCAATCAGCCCCAGCATTTT	CASSLGDSNQPQHF
-	TRBV18	once	TRBJ2-1	TGTGCCAGCTCACCGAGCGGGCCTAGCTCCTACAATGAGCAGTTCTTC	CASSPSGPSSYNEQFF
TRBD2	TRBV15	-	TRBJ2-7	TGTGCCACCAGTCGACTAGCGGGAGGCCCCCCCTACGAGCAGTACTTC	CATSRLAGGPPYEQYF